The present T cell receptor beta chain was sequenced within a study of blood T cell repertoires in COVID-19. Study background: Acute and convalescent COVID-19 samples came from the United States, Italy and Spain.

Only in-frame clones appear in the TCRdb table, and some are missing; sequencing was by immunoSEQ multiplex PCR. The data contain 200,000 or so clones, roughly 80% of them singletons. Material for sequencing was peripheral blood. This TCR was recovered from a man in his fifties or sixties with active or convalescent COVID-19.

As DNA, the CDR3 is TGCGCCAGCAGCTCAGCAGGGGGCAGATACGAGCAGTACTTC. As protein: CASSSAGGRYEQYF. The chain recombines TRBV5-1 with TRBJ2-7, with TRBD1 identical over 8 bases. The V gene end was trimmed by 3 bases and the J gene end by 4 bases; junction bases not matched to a gene: 6. The CDR3 has 14 amino acids. Germline-derived CDR1 and CDR2 are SGHRS and YFSETQ.